A single sample is the source of the 27 T cell receptor beta chains below, sequenced in a study of identical twins. MiXCR was run by TCRdb on the 5' RACE reads, yielding one entry per CDR3 protein. The sample gives a few hundred thousand distinct CDR3 sequences, about 12% of which show up once; approximately 4% is in the top ten. The same data also contributed to another study, on yellow fever vaccine responses in identical twins.

Material: memory (CD45RO+) T cells sorted from blood. The receptors here all came from a woman younger than 35 in good health.

The chain has TRBV10-3 and TRBJ2-6, with D unresolved. The CDR3 covers 13 residues. The V gene lost 6 bases and the J gene lost 2 bases, with 5 bases spanning the gap. Per the germline V gene, CDR1 is ENHRY and CDR2 is SYGVKD. The CDR3 DNA sequence: TGTGCCATCAGGGCGACTGGGGCCAACGTCCTGACTTTC. This gives the protein CAIRATGANVLTF.

The sample holds a few counts of this clonotype. The chain is built from TRBV5-5 and TRBJ1-4, with TRBD1 identical over 9 bases. V lost 2 bases, J lost 8 bases, and 4 bases stayed unmatched. CDR3 length equals 14 residues. Germline CDR1 is SGHKS and CDR2 is YYEKEE (reference sequence). As DNA, the CDR3 is TGTGCCAGCAGCTTCGGACAGGGGACGGAAAAACTGTTTTTT. This sequence encodes CASSFGQGTEKLFF.

This clonotype was seen only a few times. The J gene is TRBJ2-1, the V gene TRBV4-2; D might be TRBD2 (6 bases). There are 15 residues in the CDR3. V lost 1 base and J lost 0, with 7 bases in between. CDR1 and CDR2 (germline): LGHNA, YNFKEQ. This CDR3 is CASSQATSSYNEQFF. DNA for the CDR3: TGTGCCAGCAGCCAAGCGACTAGCTCCTACAATGAGCAGTTCTTC.

This clonotype was picked up a small number of times. The chain couples TRBV10-2 to TRBJ2-3, with unresolved D. V shed 6 bases and J shed 5 bases, with 18 bases lying between them. Germline assignment: CDR1 WSHSY and CDR2 SAAADI. The CDR3 covers 15 residues. The CDR3 coding sequence is TGCGCCAGCAGGGGCTGGATCCCCGGTGAAGATACGCAGTATTTT. Encoded protein: CASRGWIPGEDTQYF.

In this sample, this clonotype turned up a few times. The V call is TRBV20-1, the J call TRBJ2-2, with 13 positions matching TRBD2. The germline gives CDR1 DFQATT, CDR2 SNEGSKA (reference sequence). CDR3 length equals 16 residues. V dropped 5 bases and J dropped 6; count of bases not matched to a gene: 9. CDR3 protein: CSAPRTSGSFAGELFF. The CDR3 DNA reads as TGCAGTGCTCCAAGGACTAGCGGGAGCTTCGCCGGGGAGCTGTTTTTT.

This clonotype occurred many times. The V gene is TRBV6-1, the J gene TRBJ2-7, with TRBD2 matching over 10 bases. This CDR3 is 17 amino acids long. Germline V gene sequence: CDR1 MNHNS, CDR2 SASEGT. Trimming at V came to 8 bases and at J to 2 bases, leaving 15 bases not matched to a gene. CDR3 residues: CASRIGESLAGTYEQYF. In nucleotides, the CDR3 is TGTGCCAGCCGCATAGGAGAGTCACTAGCGGGAACCTACGAGCAGTACTTC.

This clonotype was observed many times. The chain has TRBV11-2 and TRBJ2-5; 7 bases are a match to TRBD1. Trimming at V came to 5 bases and at J to 5 bases, leaving 11 bases not matched to a gene. The CDR3 is made up of 15 amino acids. Germline V gives CDR1 SGHAT, CDR2 FQNNGV. The DNA of the CDR3 is TGTGCCAGCAGCCCAGCGGACAGCAGGGGGGAGACCCAGTACTTC. Translated, it gives CASSPADSRGETQYF. The full variable domain, with the rest looked up from reference TRBV11-2 and TRBJ2-5, is EAGVAQSPRYKIIEKRQSVAFWCNPISGHATLYWYQQILGQGPKLLIQFQNNGVVDDSQLPKDRFSAERLKGVDSTLKIQPAKLEDSAVYLCASSPADSRGETQYFGPGTRLLVL.

This clonotype was seen many times. The rearrangement links TRBV7-8 to TRBJ1-5; 11 bases map to TRBD1. Germline loops: CDR1 SGHVS, CDR2 FQNEAQ. CDR3 length equals 16 residues. V lost 8 bases and J lost 5; bases outside the gene matches: 11. CDR3 nucleotide sequence: TGTGCCAGCTCTTTGGGGGGACAGGGGGTCTATCAGCCCCAGCATTTT. This encodes CASSLGGQGVYQPQHF.

The table lists this clonotype with a few counts. The rearrangement uses TRBV2 and TRBJ2-5; no reliable D call. CDR3 length: 15 residues. V was pared by 4 bases and J by 1 base, with 13 bases between. Germline lookup yields CDR1 SNHLY and CDR2 FYNNEI. The CDR3 region has the DNA TGTGCCAGCAGTGCGTCCCCCCTACCCCAAGAGACCCAGTACTTC. Protein sequence: CASSASPLPQETQYF.

Here the CDR3 reads CATSRDGGAGELFF. DNA for the CDR3: TGTGCCACCAGCAGAGATGGGGGAGCCGGGGAGCTGTTTTTT. The V call is TRBV15, the J call TRBJ2-2; perhaps D is TRBD1 or TRBD2 (5 bases each). The germline V gene has CDR1 LNHNV and CDR2 YYDKDF (reference sequence). The CDR3 has 14 amino acids. V was cut by 0 bases and J by 6 bases, with 8 bases left in between.

The chain couples TRBV11-2 to TRBJ2-4; D is ambiguous. CDR3 length: 18 residues. V was shortened by 2 bases and J by 0 bases, with 17 bases between the two germline ends. Germline V CDR1 and CDR2: SGHAT, FQNNGV. For the CDR3, the DNA is TGTGCCAGCAGCTTATCCCTGCCAGGCCGAGAAGCCAAAAACATTCAGTACTTC. Its translation is CASSLSLPGREAKNIQYF.

The chain couples TRBV19 to TRBJ2-1; D unclear. The V end lost 6 bases, the J end lost 1 base, and 19 bases lay between the germline ends. CDR1 LNHDA and CDR2 SQIVND come from the germline V gene (reference sequence). The CDR3 length is 17 residues. CDR3 nucleotides: TGTGCCAGTAGCCCCGGATCGGGCCGAGTATCCTACAATGAGCAGTTCTTC. Translation gives CASSPGSGRVSYNEQFF.

V and J are TRBV27 and TRBJ2-5, with D possibly being TRBD1 or TRBD2 (5 bases each). Germline assignment: CDR1 MNHEY and CDR2 SMNVEV (reference sequence). The V end was cut by 3 bases, the J end by 2 bases, with 13 bases between. The CDR3 has 15 amino acids. The CDR3 loop is CASSFGFGAQETQYF. The CDR3 coding sequence is TGTGCCAGCAGTTTCGGGTTCGGGGCTCAAGAGACCCAGTACTTC.

The V gene is TRBV10-3, the J gene TRBJ1-2; 9 bases are a match to TRBD1. The CDR3 is 14 residues long. Germline values: CDR1 ENHRY, CDR2 SYGVKD. The ends lost 6 bases at V and 1 base at J; junction bases unmatched: 3. CDR3 DNA sequence: TGTGCCATCAGGGGGACAGGGCTTAACTATGGCTACACCTTC. The encoded protein is CAIRGTGLNYGYTF.

V usage is TRBV6-1 and J usage is TRBJ2-3; TRBD1 might be the D (5 bases). CDR1 MNHNS and CDR2 SASEGT come from the germline V gene. This CDR3 has 15 amino acids. The ends were cut back, 3 bases at V and 0 bases at J, with 10 bases in the middle. This chain's CDR3 is CASSDGGHSTDTQYF. The CDR3 nucleotides are TGTGCCAGCAGTGATGGCGGACATAGCACAGATACGCAGTATTTT.

This clonotype occurred many times. The rearrangement joins TRBV7-8 to TRBJ1-2; D remains unclear. The CDR3 totals 14 residues. CDR1 is SGHVS and CDR2 is FQNEAQ in the germline V gene. The V and J ends lost 0 bases and 6 bases respectively, with 11 bases between them. The CDR3 DNA reads TGTGCCAGCAGCTTAGCCTCGGGGATGAATGGCTACACCTTC. Its protein product is CASSLASGMNGYTF.

The chain uses TRBV27 and TRBJ2-7; D gene unclear. Germline CDR1 reads MNHEY; CDR2 reads SMNVEV (reference sequence). There are 14 residues in the CDR3. V shed 5 bases and J shed 2 bases, with 13 bases lying between them. CDR3 residues: CASSTTSQTYEQYF. The CDR3 DNA reads as TGTGCCAGCAGTACAACATCGCAGACCTACGAGCAGTACTTC.

CDR3 in DNA: TGTGCCAGCAGCTTAAGGGGGCTTGCAGATACGCAGTATTTT. As protein: CASSLRGLADTQYF. The chain recombines TRBV7-3 with TRBJ2-3; possible D gene TRBD1, 6 bases. The V and J ends lost 1 base and 4 bases respectively, with 9 bases between them. Germline CDR1 is SGHTA and CDR2 is FQGTGA. There are 14 residues in the CDR3.

The sample holds many counts of this clonotype. The V call is TRBV12-3 or TRBV12-4, the J call TRBJ2-2; D unclear. The ends were cut back, 5 bases at V and 7 bases at J, with 5 bases in the middle. The CDR3 runs 11 residues. The CDR3 loop is CASSPFGELFF. The CDR3 DNA is TGTGCCAGCAGTCCCTTCGGGGAGCTGTTTTTT.

In its sample, this clonotype was seen a few times. The V gene is TRBV5-1, the J gene TRBJ2-3; D unclear. V lost 0 bases and J 10 bases, leaving 15 bases between the germline ends. This CDR3 has 14 amino acids. Germline-derived CDR1 and CDR2 are SGHRS and YFSETQ. The CDR3 reads CASSLAWLGDAQYF. CDR3 nucleotide sequence: TGCGCCAGCAGCTTGGCCTGGCTGGGCGATGCGCAGTATTTT.

This clonotype was seen ten or more times. The J gene is TRBJ2-6, the V gene TRBV7-9; no firm D call. There are 13 residues in the CDR3. Per the germline V gene, CDR1 is SEHNR and CDR2 is FQNEAQ (reference sequence). V was pared by 5 bases and J by 2 bases, with 4 bases between. The CDR3 loop reads CASSPTGANVLTF. The DNA for the CDR3 is TGTGCCAGCAGCCCCACTGGGGCCAACGTCCTGACTTTC. Complete variable domain (other parts from reference TRBV7-9 and TRBJ2-6): DTGVSQNPRHKITKRGQNVTFRCDPISEHNRLYWYRQTLGQGPEFLTYFQNEAQLEKSRLLSDRFSAERPKGSFSTLEIQRTEQGDSAMYLCASSPTGANVLTFGAGSRLTVL.

This clonotype was observed at least ten times. J is TRBJ2-1 and V is TRBV20-1; no reliable D call. The CDR3 loop spans 12 amino acids. The V end was cut by 3 bases, the J end by 12 bases, with 15 bases between. Germline V CDR1 and CDR2: DFQATT, SNEGSKA (reference sequence). The CDR3 coding sequence is TGCAGTGCTAGGCAACAGACCCAGCGGCAGTTCTTC. This encodes CSARQQTQRQFF.

This clonotype came up a few times. The rearrangement joins TRBV20-1 to TRBJ2-2; D is undetermined. V dropped 0 bases and J dropped 6 bases, with 11 bases sitting between them. The CDR3 contains 14 residues. Looked up from germline, CDR1 is DFQATT and CDR2 is SNEGSKA (reference sequence). The CDR3 protein is CSARESRASGELFF. CDR3 nucleotide sequence: TGCAGTGCTAGAGAGTCGCGAGCGTCCGGGGAGCTGTTTTTT.

The table lists this clonotype with a few counts. The chain joins TRBV4-3 to TRBJ2-1; possibly TRBD2 for D (5 bases). From germline, CDR1 is LGHNA and CDR2 YSLEER. The CDR3 loop spans 16 amino acids. The V and J ends lost 4 bases and 10 bases respectively, with 23 bases between them. CDR3 region: CASSPKADRAPGEQFF. In nucleotides, the CDR3 is TGCGCCAGCAGCCCCAAGGCGGACCGTGCCCCGGGGGAGCAGTTCTTC.

This clonotype was seen many times. The rearrangement links TRBV5-1 to TRBJ2-3, with D possibly TRBD2 on 6 matching bases. The CDR3 is made up of 16 amino acids. Germline V lookup: CDR1 SGHRS, CDR2 YFSETQ. V was clipped by 7 bases and J by 1 base, with 19 bases between them. The CDR3 sequence is CASGTEGPRGTDTQYF. CDR3 nucleotide sequence: TGCGCCAGCGGGACGGAGGGACCGCGGGGCACAGATACGCAGTATTTT.

The chain carries TRBV20-1 and TRBJ2-7; 10 nucleotides line up with TRBD1. The germline V gene encodes CDR1 DFQATT and CDR2 SNEGSKA (reference sequence). The CDR3 spans 13 residues. V was clipped by 8 bases and J by 6 bases; unmatched bases: 10. The CDR3: CSSLGTGVAEQYF. CDR3 bases: TGCAGTTCTCTTGGGACAGGGGTTGCCGAGCAGTACTTC.

This clonotype has only a few counts. V gene TRBV7-2 combines with J gene TRBJ2-3; no clear D gene. The germline gives CDR1 SGHTA, CDR2 FQGNSA. The CDR3 has 12 residues. Trimming stripped 8 bases from V and 2 bases from J, with 8 bases between. CDR3 DNA sequence: TGTGCCAGCGGCGAGTCCACAGATACGCAGTATTTT. Its translation is CASGESTDTQYF.